The T cell receptor (beta chain) under discussion was sequenced for a study of shared clonotypes between healthy human individuals. The study's findings and limits: Naive CD4 clonotypes overlapped across a handful of donors at around 5%. Among the subsets, naive ones generally showed larger estimated richness than memory ones.

Comments on this clone: Its antigen is undetermined.

TCRdb's copy holds only in-frame clones and misses some; the assay was immunoSEQ multiplex PCR. The data contain approximately 1.9 million clones, around 95% of them singletons. Naive CD8 cells were CD45RO-negative, positively selected for CCR7, excluding terminally differentiated effector memory CD45RA+ cells. The sample comprised naive CD8+ T cells from PBMCs. The TCR sequence derives from a man younger than 35 in good health. Some clones in this sample may be carry-over from other donors' samples.

The CDR3 nucleotides read TGTGCCAGCATAGGAATGGCGGGTTGGGAGACCCAGTACTTC. Translation gives CASIGMAGWETQYF. The chain couples TRBV28 to TRBJ2-5; tentative D call: TRBD2 (5 bases). Per germline, CDR1 MDHEN and CDR2 SYDVKM. The CDR3 runs 14 residues. V gave up 7 bases and J gave up 5 bases, with 17 bases separating them.